This TCR beta chain was captured in a study of blood T cell repertoires in COVID-19. The wider study: Acute-phase and convalescent COVID-19 samples originated in the United States, Italy and Spain. In each case, the material was cDNA or gDNA derived from T cells, B-cell-depleted T cells, or PBMCs.

Authors' data handling: Quantification of nucleated cells was approximated via reference gene primer amplification. Profiling relied on immunoSEQ multiplex PCR, and the TCRdb table lists in-frame clones only, not all of them. Clone size and V and J calls were adopted from that table, with D and trimming inferred from the DNA. The sample yields about 43,000 clones, under 85% seen once. Per germline, CDR1 SGHTA and CDR2 FQGTGA. The V segment lost 5 bases and the J segment 5 bases; nucleotides outside the gene matches: 14. The CDR3 loop spans 18 amino acids. Material for sequencing was peripheral blood. The sequence was collected from a man older than 75 in a cohort sampled during active COVID-19. The J gene is TRBJ2-3, the V gene TRBV7-3; 12 bases are shared with TRBD2. CDR3 amino acids: CASSLGRSSGGAKDTQYF. Here the CDR3 DNA reads TGTGCCAGCAGCCTCGGCCGGTCTAGCGGGGGGGCTAAAGATACGCAGTATTTT.